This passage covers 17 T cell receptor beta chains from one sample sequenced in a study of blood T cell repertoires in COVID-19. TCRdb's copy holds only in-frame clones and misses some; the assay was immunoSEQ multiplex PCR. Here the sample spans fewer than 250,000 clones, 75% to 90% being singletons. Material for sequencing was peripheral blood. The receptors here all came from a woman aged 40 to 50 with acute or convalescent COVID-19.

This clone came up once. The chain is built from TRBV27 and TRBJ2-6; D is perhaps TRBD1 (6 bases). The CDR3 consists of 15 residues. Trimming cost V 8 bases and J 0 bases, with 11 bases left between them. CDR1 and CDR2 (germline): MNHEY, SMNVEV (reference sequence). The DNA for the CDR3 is TGTGCCAGCCATGGGGGCTTCTCTGGGGCCAACGTCCTGACTTTC. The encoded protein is CASHGGFSGANVLTF.

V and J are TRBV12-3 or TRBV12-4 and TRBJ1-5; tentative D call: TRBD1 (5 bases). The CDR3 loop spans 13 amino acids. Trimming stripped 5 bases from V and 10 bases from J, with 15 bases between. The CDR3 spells CASSRDGSRPQHF. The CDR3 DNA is TGTGCCAGCAGTAGGGACGGGAGTCGACCCCAGCATTTT.

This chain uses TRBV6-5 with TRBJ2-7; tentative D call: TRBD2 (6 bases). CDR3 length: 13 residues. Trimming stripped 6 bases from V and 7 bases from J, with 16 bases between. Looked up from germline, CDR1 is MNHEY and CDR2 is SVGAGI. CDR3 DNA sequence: TGTGCCAGCAGCTCAATACTAGCCGGGGAGCAGTACGTC. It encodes CASSSILAGEQYV.

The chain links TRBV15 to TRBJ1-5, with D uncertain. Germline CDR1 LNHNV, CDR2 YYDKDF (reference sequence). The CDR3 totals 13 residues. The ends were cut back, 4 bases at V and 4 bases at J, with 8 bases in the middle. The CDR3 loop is CATSTRGNQPQHF. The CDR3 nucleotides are TGTGCCACCAGCACCCGAGGGAATCAGCCCCAGCATTTT.

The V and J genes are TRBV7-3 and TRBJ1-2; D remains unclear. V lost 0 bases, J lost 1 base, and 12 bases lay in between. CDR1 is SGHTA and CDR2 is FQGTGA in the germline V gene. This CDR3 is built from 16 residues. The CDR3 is CASSLTPPSRNYGYTF. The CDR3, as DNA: TGTGCCAGCAGCTTAACACCCCCTAGCCGTAACTATGGCTACACCTTC.

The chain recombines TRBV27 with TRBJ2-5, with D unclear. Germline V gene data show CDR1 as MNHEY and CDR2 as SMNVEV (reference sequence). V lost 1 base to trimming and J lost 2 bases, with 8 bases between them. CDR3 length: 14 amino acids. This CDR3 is CASSLLAEQETQYF. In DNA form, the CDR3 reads TGTGCCAGCAGTTTATTGGCAGAACAAGAGACCCAGTACTTC.

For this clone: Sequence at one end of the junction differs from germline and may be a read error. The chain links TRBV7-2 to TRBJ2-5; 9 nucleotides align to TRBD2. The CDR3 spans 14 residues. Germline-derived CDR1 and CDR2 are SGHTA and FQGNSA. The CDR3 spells CASSPQDGSGGQHF. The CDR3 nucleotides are TGTGCCAGCAGCCCCCAGGATGGGAGCGGGGGGCAGCACTTC.

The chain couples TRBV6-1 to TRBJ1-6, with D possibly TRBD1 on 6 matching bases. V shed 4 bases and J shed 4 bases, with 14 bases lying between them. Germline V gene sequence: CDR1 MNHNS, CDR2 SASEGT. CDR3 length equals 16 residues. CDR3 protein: CASSAARQEYNSPLHF. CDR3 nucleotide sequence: TGTGCCAGCAGTGCAGCCCGACAGGAATATAATTCACCCCTCCACTTT.

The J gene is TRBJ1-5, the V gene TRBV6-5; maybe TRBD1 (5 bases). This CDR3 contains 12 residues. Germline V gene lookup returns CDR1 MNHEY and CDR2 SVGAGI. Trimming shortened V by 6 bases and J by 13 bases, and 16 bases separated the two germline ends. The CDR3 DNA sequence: TGTGCCAGCAGCGTGACCCGCGGGACTCAGCATTTT. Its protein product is CASSVTRGTQHF.

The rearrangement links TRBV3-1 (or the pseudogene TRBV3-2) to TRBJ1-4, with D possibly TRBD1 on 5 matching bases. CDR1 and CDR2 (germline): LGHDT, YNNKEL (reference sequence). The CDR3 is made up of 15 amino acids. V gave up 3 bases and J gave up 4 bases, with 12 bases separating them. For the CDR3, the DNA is TGTGCCAGCAGCCAGATGGGGGGGTTTAATGAAAAACTGTTTTTT. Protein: CASSQMGGFNEKLFF.

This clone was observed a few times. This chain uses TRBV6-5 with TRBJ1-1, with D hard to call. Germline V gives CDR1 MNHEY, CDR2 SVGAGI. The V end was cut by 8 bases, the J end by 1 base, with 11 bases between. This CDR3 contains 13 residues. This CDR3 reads CASGRETNTEAFF. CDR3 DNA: TGTGCCAGCGGGAGAGAAACGAACACTGAAGCTTTCTTT.

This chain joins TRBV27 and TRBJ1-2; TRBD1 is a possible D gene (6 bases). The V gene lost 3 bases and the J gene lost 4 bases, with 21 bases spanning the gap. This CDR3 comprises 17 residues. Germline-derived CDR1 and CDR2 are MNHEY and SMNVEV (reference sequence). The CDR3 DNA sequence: TGTGCCAGCAGTTTGAGTACTCCCAACAGGGTCGGCTATGGCTACACCTTC. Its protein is CASSLSTPNRVGYGYTF.

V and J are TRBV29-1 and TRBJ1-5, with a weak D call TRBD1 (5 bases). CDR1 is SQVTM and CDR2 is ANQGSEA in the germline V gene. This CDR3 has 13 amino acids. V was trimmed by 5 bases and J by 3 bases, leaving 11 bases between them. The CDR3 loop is CSVKQDSNQPQHF. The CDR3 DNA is TGCAGCGTTAAACAGGATTCCAATCAGCCCCAGCATTTT.

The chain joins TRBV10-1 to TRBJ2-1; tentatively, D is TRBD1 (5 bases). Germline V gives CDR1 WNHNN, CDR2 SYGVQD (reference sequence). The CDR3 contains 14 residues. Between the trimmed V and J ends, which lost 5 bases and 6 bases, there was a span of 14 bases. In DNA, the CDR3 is TGCGCCAGCAGTCAGGACACTCTCATCAATGAGCAGTTCTTC. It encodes CASSQDTLINEQFF.

DNA for the CDR3: TGTGCCAGCAGCCCACAGGGACTAGCGGGGGGGCCAGCAGAGACCCAGTACTTC. This sequence encodes CASSPQGLAGGPAETQYF. The rearrangement joins TRBV7-3 to TRBJ2-5; 16 bases agree with TRBD2. The CDR3 totals 18 residues. After removal of 5 bases from V and 4 bases from J, the junction contained 10 bases not matched to a gene. CDR1 is SGHTA, CDR2 FQGTGA, per germline.

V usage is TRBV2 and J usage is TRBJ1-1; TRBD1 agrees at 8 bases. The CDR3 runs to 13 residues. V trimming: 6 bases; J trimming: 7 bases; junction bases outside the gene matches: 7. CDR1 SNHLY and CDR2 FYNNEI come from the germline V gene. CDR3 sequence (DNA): TGTGCCAGCAGGCCCGACAGGGGCCTTGAAGCTTTCTTT. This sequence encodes CASRPDRGLEAFF.

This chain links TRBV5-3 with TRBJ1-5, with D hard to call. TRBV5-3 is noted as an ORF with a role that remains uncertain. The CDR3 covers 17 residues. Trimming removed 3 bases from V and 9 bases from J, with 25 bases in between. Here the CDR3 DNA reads TGTGCCAGAAGCTCAACGAACCTGGAGGCCCGGAGTTGGCCCCAGCATTTT. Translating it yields CARSSTNLEARSWPQHF.